This is a list of T cell receptor beta chains from one sample in a study of T cells in Graves' hyperthyroidism and ophthalmopathy. TCRdb called the multiplex PCR reads again in MiXCR, with one record for every CDR3 protein. This sample has hundreds of thousands of distinct CDR3 sequences, with 17% found just once. The sequenced sample was blood. These receptors were obtained from a woman aged 18 to 35 with Graves' ophthalmopathy. Both conserved end residues are part of each CDR3. Fields, in order: D gene, clone size, V gene, J gene, CDR3 protein, CDR3 DNA. A D gene is named only where the DNA matches it firmly. Rows give clone size only sometimes, using once, few, many, or a class for an expanded clone.

d_gene: -
abundance: many
v_gene: TRBV12-3/TRBV12-4
j_gene: TRBJ2-7
CDR3aa: CASSPSRAVSYEQYF
CDR3nt: TGTGCCAGCAGTCCTAGCCGGGCAGTCTCCTACGAGCAGTACTTC

d_gene: TRBD1
abundance: many
v_gene: TRBV28
j_gene: TRBJ1-1
CDR3aa: CASRRTGGGNTEAFF
CDR3nt: TGTGCCAGCAGACGGACAGGGGGCGGCAACACTGAAGCTTTCTTT

d_gene: TRBD1
abundance: many
v_gene: TRBV2
j_gene: TRBJ1-1
CDR3aa: CASRDGQGNTEAFF
CDR3nt: TGTGCCAGCAGAGATGGACAGGGCAACACTGAAGCTTTCTTT

d_gene: -
abundance: few
v_gene: TRBV6-1
j_gene: TRBJ1-6
CDR3aa: CASSEQKGNSPLHF
CDR3nt: TGTGCCAGCAGTGAACAGAAGGGAAATTCACCCCTCCACTTT

d_gene: -
abundance: few
v_gene: TRBV4-1
j_gene: TRBJ2-7
CDR3aa: CASSRMQGLHEQYF
CDR3nt: TGCGCCAGCAGCCGAATGCAGGGTTTGCACGAGCAGTACTTC

d_gene: -
abundance: -
v_gene: TRBV9
j_gene: TRBJ1-4
CDR3aa: CASSVGQGNEKLFF
CDR3nt: TGTGCCAGCAGCGTAGGGCAGGGCAATGAAAAACTGTTTTTT

d_gene: TRBD1
abundance: -
v_gene: TRBV7-2
j_gene: TRBJ2-4
CDR3aa: CASRTGQGETIQYF
CDR3nt: TGTGCCAGCAGAACGGGACAGGGGGAGACCATTCAGTACTTC

d_gene: -
abundance: many
v_gene: TRBV7-2
j_gene: TRBJ2-2
CDR3aa: CASSLGRRPPGLLFF
CDR3nt: TGTGCCAGCAGCTTAGGGAGGAGGCCCCCGGGGTTGCTGTTTTTT

d_gene: -
abundance: -
v_gene: TRBV5-1
j_gene: TRBJ2-7
CDR3aa: CASSLWLGGVEVVDEQYF
CDR3nt: TGCGCCAGCAGCTTGTGGCTCGGCGGGGTAGAGGTTGTGGACGAGCAGTACTTC

d_gene: -
abundance: -
v_gene: TRBV20-1
j_gene: TRBJ1-2
CDR3aa: CSAIQEGGYTF
CDR3nt: TGCAGTGCTATTCAAGAGGGGGGCTACACCTTC

d_gene: TRBD1
abundance: -
v_gene: TRBV7-9
j_gene: TRBJ2-3
CDR3aa: CASSFRTGFSDTQYF
CDR3nt: TGTGCCAGCAGCTTTAGGACAGGGTTCTCAGATACGCAGTATTTT

d_gene: -
abundance: many
v_gene: TRBV7-3
j_gene: TRBJ1-1
CDR3aa: CASRQTGRFSEAFF
CDR3nt: TGTGCCAGCAGACAAACAGGGCGATTTTCTGAAGCTTTCTTT

d_gene: -
abundance: -
v_gene: TRBV5-1
j_gene: TRBJ2-3
CDR3aa: CASSLEWGRSTDTQYF
CDR3nt: TGCGCCAGCAGCTTGGAATGGGGGAGGAGCACAGATACGCAGTATTTT

d_gene: -
abundance: few
v_gene: TRBV24-1
j_gene: TRBJ1-4
CDR3aa: CATSDSDGGVNEKLFF
CDR3nt: TGTGCCACCAGTGATTCCGACGGAGGGGTTAATGAAAAACTGTTTTTT

d_gene: -
abundance: -
v_gene: TRBV20-1
j_gene: TRBJ1-5
CDR3aa: CSASDLIGNQPQHF
CDR3nt: TGCAGTGCTTCGGACTTGATCGGCAATCAGCCCCAGCATTTT

d_gene: -
abundance: -
v_gene: TRBV9
j_gene: TRBJ2-1
CDR3aa: CASSVSGRSSYNEQFF
CDR3nt: TGTGCCAGCAGCGTATCAGGGCGAAGCTCCTACAATGAGCAGTTCTTC

d_gene: -
abundance: many
v_gene: TRBV3-1
j_gene: TRBJ2-1
CDR3aa: CASSHSAALVNEQFF
CDR3nt: TGTGCCAGCAGCCATAGCGCCGCACTAGTCAATGAGCAGTTCTTC

d_gene: -
abundance: many
v_gene: TRBV30
j_gene: TRBJ1-5
CDR3aa: CAWSVGQTNIQPQHF
CDR3nt: TGTGCCTGGAGTGTAGGGCAGACTAACATTCAGCCCCAGCATTTT

d_gene: TRBD2
abundance: many
v_gene: TRBV11-2
j_gene: TRBJ2-7
CDR3aa: CASSFSGRASPEQYF
CDR3nt: TGTGCCAGCAGCTTTAGCGGGAGGGCCTCCCCCGAGCAGTACTTC

d_gene: TRBD1
abundance: many
v_gene: TRBV11-2
j_gene: TRBJ1-1
CDR3aa: CASSETGDDTEAFF
CDR3nt: TGTGCCAGCAGCGAGACAGGGGATGACACTGAAGCTTTCTTT

d_gene: TRBD2
abundance: many
v_gene: TRBV20-1
j_gene: TRBJ2-7
CDR3aa: CSAQAGGRYEQYF
CDR3nt: TGCAGTGCTCAAGCGGGAGGCCGATACGAGCAGTACTTC

d_gene: -
abundance: many
v_gene: TRBV27
j_gene: TRBJ2-7
CDR3aa: CASSLTGLHEQYF
CDR3nt: TGTGCCAGCAGTTTGACGGGACTGCACGAGCAGTACTTC

d_gene: -
abundance: many
v_gene: TRBV6-6
j_gene: TRBJ1-1
CDR3aa: CASSYSANTEAFF
CDR3nt: TGTGCCAGCAGTTACTCGGCGAACACTGAAGCTTTCTTT

d_gene: -
abundance: many
v_gene: TRBV14
j_gene: TRBJ1-2
CDR3aa: CASSPSRGAGGYTF
CDR3nt: TGTGCCAGCAGCCCATCCCGGGGGGCAGGTGGCTACACCTTC

d_gene: TRBD2
abundance: few
v_gene: TRBV5-1
j_gene: TRBJ2-3
CDR3aa: CASSLLGTSEADTQYF
CDR3nt: TGCGCCAGCAGCTTGCTTGGGACTAGCGAAGCAGATACGCAGTATTTT

d_gene: TRBD1
abundance: -
v_gene: TRBV12-3/TRBV12-4
j_gene: TRBJ1-6
CDR3aa: CASSALGRARGLSPLHF
CDR3nt: TGTGCCAGCAGTGCCCTAGGTAGGGCCAGGGGGCTTTCACCCCTCCACTTT

d_gene: -
abundance: -
v_gene: TRBV6-1
j_gene: TRBJ1-2
CDR3aa: CASRPSPNRDGYTF
CDR3nt: TGTGCCAGCAGACCTTCCCCCAACAGGGACGGCTACACCTTC

d_gene: TRBD2
abundance: many
v_gene: TRBV12-3/TRBV12-4
j_gene: TRBJ2-1
CDR3aa: CAKRGNNEQFF
CDR3nt: TGTGCCAAGCGGGGCAACAATGAGCAGTTCTTC

d_gene: -
abundance: -
v_gene: TRBV9
j_gene: TRBJ1-3
CDR3aa: CASSVSDRDSGKNTIYF
CDR3nt: TGTGCCAGCAGCGTAAGCGACCGAGATTCTGGGAAAAACACCATATATTTT

d_gene: -
abundance: many
v_gene: TRBV6-5
j_gene: TRBJ1-5
CDR3aa: CASSYGGPDQPQHF
CDR3nt: TGTGCCAGCAGTTACGGGGGGCCCGATCAGCCCCAGCATTTT

d_gene: -
abundance: many
v_gene: TRBV7-8
j_gene: TRBJ1-4
CDR3aa: CASSLRTEQSEKLFF
CDR3nt: TGTGCCAGCAGCTTAAGGACAGAGCAAAGCGAAAAACTGTTTTTT

d_gene: -
abundance: -
v_gene: TRBV5-1
j_gene: TRBJ2-4
CDR3aa: CASSLDQVVTSQYF
CDR3nt: TGCGCCAGCAGCTTGGATCAGGTGGTGACAAGTCAGTACTTC

d_gene: -
abundance: many
v_gene: TRBV28
j_gene: TRBJ2-1
CDR3aa: CASSSERVSYNEQFF
CDR3nt: TGTGCCAGCAGTTCCGAGCGGGTCTCCTACAATGAGCAGTTCTTC

d_gene: -
abundance: -
v_gene: TRBV30
j_gene: TRBJ2-1
CDR3aa: CAWRDTSIGEQFF
CDR3nt: TGTGCCTGGAGGGACACCAGCATAGGCGAGCAGTTCTTC

d_gene: TRBD2
abundance: few
v_gene: TRBV12-3/TRBV12-4
j_gene: TRBJ2-2
CDR3aa: CASRQIGSGTGELFF
CDR3nt: TGTGCCAGCAGGCAAATCGGTAGCGGGACCGGGGAGCTGTTTTTT

d_gene: -
abundance: many
v_gene: TRBV27
j_gene: TRBJ1-5
CDR3aa: CASSLVGLVGNQPQHF
CDR3nt: TGTGCCAGCAGTTTAGTTGGACTCGTGGGCAATCAGCCCCAGCATTTT

d_gene: -
abundance: few
v_gene: TRBV6-1
j_gene: TRBJ2-5
CDR3aa: CASSPDWPPETQYF
CDR3nt: TGTGCCAGCAGCCCGGACTGGCCCCCAGAGACCCAGTACTTC

d_gene: -
abundance: many
v_gene: TRBV7-2
j_gene: TRBJ1-1
CDR3aa: CASSSTSLGEAFF
CDR3nt: TGTGCCAGCAGCTCTACGTCTCTGGGAGAAGCTTTCTTT

d_gene: TRBD1
abundance: many
v_gene: TRBV11-1
j_gene: TRBJ2-2
CDR3aa: CASSHEGQPLTGELFF
CDR3nt: TGTGCCAGCAGCCACGAGGGACAGCCCCTGACCGGGGAGCTGTTTTTT

d_gene: TRBD1
abundance: few
v_gene: TRBV12-3/TRBV12-4
j_gene: TRBJ2-2
CDR3aa: CASSGPTGGRDGELFF
CDR3nt: TGTGCCAGCAGTGGACCCACAGGGGGGCGAGACGGGGAGCTGTTTTTT

d_gene: -
abundance: few
v_gene: TRBV5-4
j_gene: TRBJ1-1
CDR3aa: CASSLSAGAVTEAFF
CDR3nt: TGTGCCAGCAGCTTGTCGGCAGGGGCGGTCACTGAAGCTTTCTTT

d_gene: -
abundance: few
v_gene: TRBV20-1
j_gene: TRBJ1-1
CDR3aa: CSEDRNTEAFF
CDR3nt: TGCAGTGAGGACAGGAACACTGAAGCTTTCTTT

d_gene: TRBD2
abundance: -
v_gene: TRBV12-3/TRBV12-4
j_gene: TRBJ2-1
CDR3aa: CASGDPSGGYNEQFF
CDR3nt: TGTGCCAGCGGGGATCCTAGCGGGGGTTACAATGAGCAGTTCTTC

d_gene: -
abundance: -
v_gene: TRBV7-9
j_gene: TRBJ2-5
CDR3aa: CASSPEGLGGETQYF
CDR3nt: TGTGCCAGCAGCCCGGAAGGGCTAGGGGGAGAGACCCAGTACTTC

d_gene: -
abundance: -
v_gene: TRBV13
j_gene: TRBJ1-1
CDR3aa: CASRLVQGEGAEAFF
CDR3nt: TGTGCCAGCAGGCTCGTGCAGGGTGAGGGAGCTGAAGCTTTCTTT

d_gene: TRBD2
abundance: -
v_gene: TRBV19
j_gene: TRBJ2-1
CDR3aa: CASSTPPLAGGLGEQFF
CDR3nt: TGTGCCAGTAGTACCCCACCCCTAGCGGGGGGATTGGGGGAGCAGTTCTTC

d_gene: TRBD2
abundance: -
v_gene: TRBV5-1
j_gene: TRBJ2-1
CDR3aa: CASSYGLAGWNEQFF
CDR3nt: TGCGCCAGCAGCTACGGACTAGCGGGTTGGAATGAGCAGTTCTTC

d_gene: -
abundance: many
v_gene: TRBV13
j_gene: TRBJ1-2
CDR3aa: CASSATGLPTSYGYTF
CDR3nt: TGTGCCAGCAGCGCGACGGGACTGCCGACTTCTTATGGCTACACCTTC

d_gene: TRBD2
abundance: many
v_gene: TRBV12-3/TRBV12-4
j_gene: TRBJ2-2
CDR3aa: CASSPGGTTTGELFF
CDR3nt: TGTGCCAGCAGCCCGGGAGGTACCACCACCGGGGAGCTGTTTTTT

d_gene: -
abundance: -
v_gene: TRBV30
j_gene: TRBJ2-7
CDR3aa: CAWSGHSGNYEQYF
CDR3nt: TGTGCCTGGAGTGGGCATAGCGGTAACTACGAGCAGTACTTC

d_gene: -
abundance: many
v_gene: TRBV30
j_gene: TRBJ1-2
CDR3aa: CAWLPGRNYGYTF
CDR3nt: TGTGCCTGGCTCCCGGGAAGAAACTATGGCTACACCTTC

d_gene: TRBD1
abundance: many
v_gene: TRBV28
j_gene: TRBJ1-6
CDR3aa: CASSLSRQGNSPLHF
CDR3nt: TGTGCCAGCAGTTTATCCCGACAGGGTAATTCACCCCTCCACTTT

d_gene: -
abundance: many
v_gene: TRBV12-3/TRBV12-4
j_gene: TRBJ1-6
CDR3aa: CASSFGLNSPLHF
CDR3nt: TGTGCCAGCAGTTTCGGGCTTAATTCACCCCTCCACTTT

d_gene: TRBD1
abundance: -
v_gene: TRBV3-1
j_gene: TRBJ2-5
CDR3aa: CASIGTGTNQETQYF
CDR3nt: TGTGCCAGCATTGGGACAGGGACGAACCAAGAGACCCAGTACTTC

d_gene: TRBD1
abundance: -
v_gene: TRBV25-1
j_gene: TRBJ2-5
CDR3aa: CASSELQNRTGGRETQYF
CDR3nt: TGTGCCAGCAGTGAATTGCAGAATAGGACAGGGGGCAGGGAGACCCAGTACTTC